These 2 T cell receptor beta chains originate from one sample sequenced in a study of cytomegalovirus exposure and HLA in healthy donors. The primer mix had 60 Vbeta and 13 Jbeta primers. Profiling relied on immunoSEQ multiplex PCR, and the TCRdb table lists in-frame clones only, not all of them. The table has about 200,000 clones, 70% to 90% seen once. The sequenced sample was PBMCs. The receptors were gathered from a man younger than 45 in good health and CMV-seronegative.

This clone was detected only a few times. This chain uses TRBV19 with TRBJ1-1; 8 positions match TRBD1. V trimming: 6 bases; J trimming: 6 bases; junction bases outside the gene matches: 9. The V gene's germline CDR1 is LNHDA and CDR2 SQIVND (reference sequence). The CDR3 consists of 14 residues. CDR3 bases: TGTGCCAGTAGCTCGACGGACAGGGTGCCTGAAGCTTTCTTT. Translated: CASSSTDRVPEAFF.

The rearrangement uses TRBV19 and TRBJ2-1; no definite D call. V lost 7 bases, J lost 4 bases, and 11 bases lay in between. The CDR3 sequence is 13 residues long. The germline V gene has CDR1 LNHDA and CDR2 SQIVND (reference sequence). This chain's CDR3 is CASTRNAYNEQFF. The CDR3 bases are TGTGCCAGTACCCGAAACGCGTACAATGAGCAGTTCTTC.